The 17 T cell receptor beta chains presented below share a single source sample, sequenced in a study of blood T cells in healthy people across ages. A sample-barcoded 5' primer and a J-beta primer mix were used in a second PCR of about 6 to 12 cycles. One entry per CDR3 protein results from TCRdb running MiXCR on the 5' RACE reads. Seen here are 850,000 to 1,300,000 distinct CDR3 sequences, 40% to 45% observed once, and the top ten hold approximately 20%. Source material: blood. Every receptor here comes from a woman aged 55 to 70 in good health.

The genes are TRBV25-1 and TRBJ2-3, with 9 bases lining up with TRBD2. Germline-derived CDR1 and CDR2 are MGHDK and SYGVNS. V lost 11 bases to trimming and J lost 0 bases; unmatched junction nucleotides: 9. The CDR3 contains 15 residues. The CDR3 DNA is TGTGCCGCACGATATAGCGGGAGTAGCACAGATACGCAGTATTTT. This sequence encodes CAARYSGSSTDTQYF.

The chain joins TRBV2 to TRBJ2-1, with D possibly matching TRBD1 (5 bases). Trimming shortened V by 7 bases and J by 9 bases, and 7 bases separated the two germline ends. Germline CDR1 reads SNHLY; CDR2 reads FYNNEI. CDR3 length equals 10 residues. CDR3: CASKDIEQFF. CDR3 DNA: TGTGCCAGCAAGGACATTGAGCAGTTCTTC.

The rearrangement joins TRBV13 to TRBJ2-7; D gene unclear. CDR3 length: 11 amino acids. Deletions cut 1 base from V and 6 bases from J, with 4 bases between. Looked up from germline, CDR1 is PRHDT and CDR2 is FYEKMQ (reference sequence). The CDR3 is CASSLVTEQYF. The CDR3, as DNA: TGTGCCAGCAGCTTAGTAACCGAGCAGTACTTC.

For this clonotype: Being one base from a much bigger clone, this may be a read error. The chain links TRBV7-2 to TRBJ2-7; no reliable D call. The better agreement between TRBJ2-5 and the DNA end casts doubt on the J call. CDR1 SGHTA and CDR2 FQGNSA come from the germline V gene. The CDR3 has 13 residues. The CDR3 loop is CASSPAPRETQYF. CDR3 DNA: TGTGCCAGCAGCCCAGCGCCCCGAGAGACCCAGTACTTC.

Only a few counts were recorded for this clonotype. A read error is possible here, since a much larger clone lies one base away. The rearrangement uses TRBV20-1 and TRBJ2-5; D is undetermined. V gave up 0 bases and J gave up 11 bases, with 22 bases separating them. Germline assignment: CDR1 DFQATT and CDR2 SNEGSKA (reference sequence). This CDR3 is 15 amino acids long. CDR3 sequence reads: CSAREPWSEHNEQYF. The CDR3, as DNA: TGCAGTGCTAGAGAACCTTGGAGCGAGCACAATGAGCAGTACTTC.

In its sample, this clonotype was seen a few times. This chain links TRBV6-1 with TRBJ2-1; 10 positions agree with TRBD2. Trimming cost V 8 bases and J 15 bases; bases outside gene matches: 7. The CDR3 is made up of 11 amino acids. Germline loops: CDR1 MNHNS, CDR2 SASEGT. Written as DNA, the CDR3 is TGTGCCAGCCAGATAGCGGGAGGAGTGTTCTTC. This gives the protein CASQIAGGVFF.

The chain carries TRBV7-3 and TRBJ2-1; D call uncertain. This CDR3 comprises 15 residues. V gave up 1 base and J gave up 9 bases, with 16 bases separating them. Germline V gene data show CDR1 as SGHTA and CDR2 as FQGTGA. The CDR3 nucleotides are TGTGCCAGCAGCTTAAAAGCGACACCACCCGGTGAGCAGTTCTTC. This gives the protein CASSLKATPPGEQFF. Variable domain in full (rest from reference TRBV7-3 and TRBJ2-1): GAGVSQTPSNKVTEKGKYVELRCDPISGHTALYWYRQSLGQGPEFLIYFQGTGAADDSGLPNDRFFAVRPEGSVSTLKIQRTERGDSAVYLCASSLKATPPGEQFFGPGTRLTVL.

The chain couples TRBV6-5 to TRBJ1-2; D is possibly TRBD1 (5 bases). The CDR3 is 14 amino acids. Per the germline V gene, CDR1 is MNHEY and CDR2 is SVGAGI. Trimming cost V 3 bases and J 8 bases, with 16 bases left between them. The CDR3: CASSYSTGTQGYTF. As DNA, the CDR3 is TGTGCCAGCAGTTATTCAACCGGGACGCAGGGCTACACCTTC.

CDR3 amino acids: CASSEGTAMNTEAFF. In DNA, the CDR3 is TGCGCCAGCAGCGAGGGGACAGCCATGAACACTGAAGCTTTCTTT. J is TRBJ1-1 and V is TRBV5-1; 7 bases are shared with TRBD1. With V trimmed by 4 bases and J by 0 bases, 6 bases remained unmatched. This CDR3 is 15 amino acids long. Germline values: CDR1 SGHRS, CDR2 YFSETQ.

There are many counts of this clonotype. The chain joins TRBV11-2 to TRBJ2-1, with D hard to call. Trimming removed 5 bases from V and 2 bases from J, with 19 bases in between. Germline CDR1 is SGHAT and CDR2 is FQNNGV. The CDR3 runs 17 residues. The CDR3 loop is CASSLKARPAAYNEQFF. CDR3 coding DNA: TGTGCCAGCAGCCTAAAGGCCCGTCCGGCCGCCTACAATGAGCAGTTCTTC.

This clonotype was seen just once. This chain connects TRBV20-1 to TRBJ2-2, with 9 bases matching TRBD2. The CDR3 spans 15 residues. V lost 7 bases and J lost 0; bases outside the gene matches: 6. The germline gives CDR1 DFQATT, CDR2 SNEGSKA (reference sequence). The CDR3, as DNA: TGCAGTGGTTCGGGACTAGCAGCGAACACCGGGGAGCTGTTTTTT. Its protein is CSGSGLAANTGELFF.

This chain joins TRBV19 and TRBJ2-1; maybe TRBD1 (6 bases). CDR1 and CDR2 from the germline V gene are LNHDA and SQIVND (reference sequence). This CDR3 comprises 12 residues. Trimming removed 6 bases from V and 5 bases from J, with 8 bases in between. CDR3 region: CASRWTDNEQFF. The CDR3, as DNA: TGTGCCAGTAGATGGACAGACAATGAGCAGTTCTTC.

This clonotype has only a few counts. The chain combines TRBV20-1 with TRBJ1-1, with 9 bases matching TRBD1. This CDR3 is 10 amino acids long. Looked up from germline, CDR1 is DFQATT and CDR2 is SNEGSKA (reference sequence). With V trimmed by 5 bases and J by 8 bases, 0 bases remained unmatched. CDR3 coding DNA: TGCAGTGCTGGACAGGGGGAAGCTTTCTTT. Translated: CSAGQGEAFF.

The chain links TRBV6-5 to TRBJ1-2, with a tentative D call TRBD1 (6 bases). The CDR3 extends over 14 amino acids. Germline V gene data show CDR1 as MNHEY and CDR2 as SVGAGI. V was trimmed by 6 bases and J by 5 bases, leaving 16 bases between them. The CDR3 nucleotides are TGTGCCAGCAGGAATGGAGGGGGGGGGTATGGCTACACCTTC. Translating it yields CASRNGGGGYGYTF.

The chain combines TRBV20-1 with TRBJ2-3; perhaps TRBD2 as D (5 bases). CDR1 and CDR2 (germline): DFQATT, SNEGSKA (reference sequence). Trimming shortened V by 0 bases and J by 6 bases, and 13 bases separated the two germline ends. The CDR3 extends over 14 amino acids. This chain's CDR3 is CSARDHLARDTQYF. CDR3 in DNA: TGCAGTGCTAGAGATCACCTAGCCCGGGATACGCAGTATTTT.

The chain links TRBV10-3 to TRBJ1-6; TRBD1 matches 8 bases. The junction had 5 bases not matched to a gene; V was cut back by 7 bases and J by 6 bases. The germline V gene encodes CDR1 ENHRY and CDR2 SYGVKD. The CDR3 consists of 14 residues. CDR3 sequence: CAINPTGVNSPLHF. The CDR3 DNA reads as TGTGCCATCAACCCGACAGGGGTTAATTCACCCCTCCACTTT.

V and J are TRBV20-1 and TRBJ2-1, with 10 bases aligning to TRBD2. Germline CDR1 and CDR2: DFQATT and SNEGSKA (reference sequence). V trimming: 6 bases; J trimming: 2 bases; junction bases outside the gene matches: 10. The CDR3 is made up of 16 amino acids. The CDR3 region is CSAPRLAGMTYNEQFF. Here the CDR3 DNA reads TGCAGTGCCCCACGACTAGCGGGTATGACCTACAATGAGCAGTTCTTC.